The T cell receptor (beta chain) under discussion was sequenced for a study of cytomegalovirus exposure and HLA in healthy donors. General study results and limits: CMV antigen specificity of three CMV-associated chains was confirmed in vitro.

This clone appeared once. Its antigen is still unknown. PCR involved 60 Vbeta and 13 Jbeta primers. Data came from immunoSEQ multiplex PCR; TCRdb stores just in-frame clones and leaves some out. Altogether 200,000 to 250,000 clones are present, just over 75% being singletons, with the ten largest covering less than 3.5%. This CDR3 has 13 amino acids. In germline, CDR1 is MNHNS, CDR2 SASEGT. V was cut by 10 bases and J by 5 bases, with 17 bases left in between. The sequenced material came from PBMCs. The TCR comes from a woman in her sixties or seventies in good health and CMV-seropositive. The gene calls are TRBV6-1 and TRBJ2-5, with D tentatively TRBD1 (5 bases). The CDR3 DNA follows: TGTGCCATCAAGGGGTCGGGCGCGGAGACCCAGTACTTC. Translation gives CAIKGSGAETQYF.